Here is one TCR beta chain with its context. The germline V and J ends were trimmed by 0 bases and 6 bases, with 8 bases remaining between them. Germline CDR1 is SGHVS and CDR2 is FNYEAQ. The CDR3 is 13 residues long. This sample is part of a study of patients and donors after allogeneic stem cell transplantation. TCRdb re-called the RT-PCR reads through MiXCR, storing one row per CDR3 protein. The sample carries 70,000 or so distinct CDR3 sequences, around 27% recorded once. This sequence was found in a human donor who was either an allogeneic HSCT recipient or a stem cell or donor lymphocyte infusion donor (not recorded which). It is not recorded whose cells these are; they may come from a transplant donor. V is TRBV7-6 and J is TRBJ1-1, with a weak D call TRBD1 (5 bases). Sequences were obtained from blood, either unsorted or a sorted T cell fraction (not recorded which). CDR3 sequence (DNA): TGTGCCAGCAGCTTAGCCCTAGGGGCTGAAGCTTTCTTT. Its translation: CASSLALGAEAFF.